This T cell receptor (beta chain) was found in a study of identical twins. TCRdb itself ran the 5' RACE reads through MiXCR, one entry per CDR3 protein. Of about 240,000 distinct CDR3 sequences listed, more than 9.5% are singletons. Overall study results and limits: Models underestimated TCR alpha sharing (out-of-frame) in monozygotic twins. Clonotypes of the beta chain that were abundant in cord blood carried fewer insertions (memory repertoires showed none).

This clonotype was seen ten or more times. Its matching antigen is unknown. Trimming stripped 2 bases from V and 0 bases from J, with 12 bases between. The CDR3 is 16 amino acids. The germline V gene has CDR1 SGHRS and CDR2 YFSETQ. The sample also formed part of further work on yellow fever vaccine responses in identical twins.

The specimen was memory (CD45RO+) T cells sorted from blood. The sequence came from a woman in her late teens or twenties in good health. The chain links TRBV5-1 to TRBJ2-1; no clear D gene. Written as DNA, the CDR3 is TGCGCCAGCAGCTTCGGGCAGAGAAGCTCCTACAATGAGCAGTTCTTC. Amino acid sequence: CASSFGQRSSYNEQFF.